A single sample gave rise to the 29 T cell receptor beta chains below, sequenced in a study of OX40 agonist ivuxolimab in advanced cancers. Assay: immunoSEQ multiplex PCR; the TCRdb copy retains only in-frame clones and omits some. The top ten hold around 0.5% of the sample, which has approximately 74,000 clones, about nine tenths seen once. The input for sequencing was CD4+ or CD8+ T cells sorted from blood, taken in a trial of the OX40 agonist ivuxolimab. The receptors originated from an adult with an advanced solid tumor such as melanoma, head and neck, liver or kidney cancer.

This chain links TRBV7-9 with TRBJ1-5, with TRBD1 as a possible D gene (5 bases). The CDR3 extends over 13 amino acids. V was shortened by 8 bases and J by 4 bases, with 12 bases between the two germline ends. CDR1 and CDR2 (germline): SEHNR, FQNEAQ (reference sequence). The CDR3 spells CASGLQENQPQHF. CDR3 DNA sequence: TGTGCCAGCGGATTACAGGAGAATCAGCCCCAGCATTTT.

CDR3 in DNA: TGTGCCAGCAGCCAAGTCGGTAGCACAGATACGCAGTATTTT. Translating it yields CASSQVGSTDTQYF. The V gene is TRBV14, the J gene TRBJ2-3, with D uncertain. The CDR3 consists of 14 residues. The V gene lost 1 base and the J gene lost 0 bases, with 5 bases spanning the gap. Per the germline V gene, CDR1 is SGHDN and CDR2 is FVKESK.

The genes are TRBV27 and TRBJ2-7; 13 nucleotides agree with TRBD2. With 5 bases clipped from V and 3 bases from J, the junction kept 4 bases outside the gene matches. The CDR3 is 15 residues long. Germline V gene sequence: CDR1 MNHEY, CDR2 SMNVEV (reference sequence). The CDR3 bases are TGTGCCAGCAGTACCAGGACTAGCGGGAGCTACGAGCAGTACTTC. Protein sequence: CASSTRTSGSYEQYF.

The V call is TRBV9, the J call TRBJ2-7, with D tentatively TRBD2 (5 bases). V lost 0 bases to trimming and J lost 4 bases, with 14 bases between them. CDR1 is SGDLS, CDR2 YYNGEE, per germline. This CDR3 is built from 15 residues. The DNA of the CDR3 is TGTGCCAGCAGCGTAGACCCGGGAAAGAAATACGAGCAGTACTTC. Translation gives CASSVDPGKKYEQYF. The full variable domain, its missing parts supplied by reference TRBV9 and TRBJ2-7, is DSGVTQTPKHLITATGQRVTLRCSPRSGDLSVYWYQQSLDQGLQFLIQYYNGEERAKGNILERFSAQQFPDLHSELNLSSLELGDSALYFCASSVDPGKKYEQYFGPGTRLTVT.

This chain uses TRBV15 with TRBJ2-7, with D unclear. Germline V CDR1 and CDR2: LNHNV, YYDKDF (reference sequence). The germline V and J ends were trimmed by 0 bases and 13 bases, with 7 bases remaining between them. The CDR3 covers 10 residues. Here the CDR3 reads CATSREGEYF. The CDR3 nucleotides read TGTGCCACCAGCAGAGAAGGCGAATACTTC. Full variable domain (missing parts from reference TRBV15 and TRBJ2-7): DAMVIQNPRYQVTQFGKPVTLSCSQTLNHNVMYWYQQKSSQAPKLLFHYYDKDFNNEADTPDNFQSRRPNTSFCFLDIRSPGLGDTAMYLCATSREGEYFGPGTRLTVT.

This clone was counted once. The chain combines TRBV29-1 with TRBJ1-3, with a tentative D call TRBD1 (6 bases). Deletions cut 4 bases from V and 2 bases from J, with 9 bases between. Germline-derived CDR1 and CDR2 are SQVTM and ANQGSEA. This CDR3 has 13 residues. This CDR3 reads CSVARTAGNTIYF. The CDR3 region has the DNA TGCAGCGTTGCACGGACAGCTGGAAACACCATATATTTT.

This clone is a singleton in its sample. The chain links TRBV18 to TRBJ2-5; 10 nucleotides match TRBD2. Unmatched junction bases numbered 10, after V lost 4 bases and J lost 5 bases. The CDR3 is made up of 16 amino acids. Looked up from germline, CDR1 is KGHSH and CDR2 is LQKENI. The CDR3 coding sequence is TGTGCCAGCTCACTGTTACTAGCGGGAAATACGGAGACCCAGTACTTC. This gives the protein CASSLLLAGNTETQYF.

V is TRBV30 and J is TRBJ2-6, with 8 nucleotides matching TRBD1. CDR1 and CDR2 from the germline V gene are GTSNPN and SVGIG (reference sequence). This CDR3 contains 15 residues. Unmatched junction bases numbered 3, after V lost 5 bases and J lost 0 bases. Written as DNA, the CDR3 is TGTGCCTGGGCTACAGGGGGCTCTGGGGCCAACGTCCTGACTTTC. Amino acids: CAWATGGSGANVLTF.

The genes are TRBV7-3 and TRBJ2-1; 7 bases line up with TRBD2. Germline V gene lookup returns CDR1 SGHTA and CDR2 FQGTGA. The CDR3 is 16 residues long. With 5 bases clipped from V and 2 bases from J, the junction kept 9 bases outside the gene matches. CDR3 in amino acids: CASSRSLADAYNEQFF. CDR3 nucleotide sequence: TGTGCCAGCAGCCGATCTCTAGCGGACGCCTACAATGAGCAGTTCTTC.

The chain carries TRBV7-6 and TRBJ2-5, with 14 bases matching TRBD2. This CDR3 region has 18 residues. Germline V lookup: CDR1 SGHVS, CDR2 FNYEAQ. The junction had 9 bases not matched to a gene; V was cut back by 2 bases and J by 4 bases. The DNA of the CDR3 is TGTGCCAGCAGCTTATATCAGACTAGCGGGAGGGCCGGAGAGACCCAGTACTTC. It codes for CASSLYQTSGRAGETQYF.

The chain couples TRBV7-2 to TRBJ1-4, with 10 bases lining up with TRBD1. CDR1 SGHTA and CDR2 FQGNSA come from the germline V gene. The trim removed 5 bases at V and 8 bases at J, leaving 8 bases unmatched. The CDR3 has 15 residues. The CDR3 bases are TGTGCCAGCAGCCGGAGACAGGGGGCGATGGAAAAACTGTTTTTT. Its translation is CASSRRQGAMEKLFF.

About this clone: The sample contains more than one DNA sequence encoding this CDR3. CDR3 coding DNA: TGTGCCAGCTCACCGCGAACTAGCGGGTACAATGAGCAGTTCTTC. Amino acid sequence: CASSPRTSGYNEQFF. J is TRBJ2-1 and V is TRBV18; 9 bases are shared with TRBD2. After removal of 3 bases from V and 4 bases from J, the junction contained 4 bases not matched to a gene. The CDR3 is 15 amino acids. The germline CDR1 and CDR2 sequences are KGHSH and LQKENI.

V usage is TRBV7-2 and J usage is TRBJ1-2, with TRBD1 as a possible D gene (5 bases). The CDR3 has 16 residues. Per the germline V gene, CDR1 is SGHTA and CDR2 is FQGNSA. V was cut by 1 base and J by 6 bases, with 18 bases left in between. CDR3 bases: TGTGCCAGCAGCTTAGGGGGCGCTTTAGGCGGAGATGGCTACACCTTC. This gives the protein CASSLGGALGGDGYTF. The whole variable domain, remainder taken from reference TRBV7-2 and TRBJ1-2, is GAGVSQSPSNKVTEKGKDVELRCDPISGHTALYWYRQSLGQGLEFLIYFQGNSAPDKSGLPSDRFSAERTGGSVSTLTIQRTQQEDSAVYLCASSLGGALGGDGYTFGSGTRLTVV.

This chain links TRBV5-1 with TRBJ2-5; D perhaps matches TRBD1 (6 bases). The germline V and J ends were trimmed by 4 bases and 1 base, with 11 bases remaining between them. Germline V gene data show CDR1 as SGHRS and CDR2 as YFSETQ. This CDR3 has 14 residues. CDR3 in DNA: TGCGCCAGCAGCCCCGGACAGATCCAAGAGACCCAGTACTTC. It is translated as CASSPGQIQETQYF.

In this sample, this clone turned up once. The rearrangement joins TRBV19 to TRBJ1-3, with 8 bases that match TRBD1. The germline gives CDR1 LNHDA, CDR2 SQIVND (reference sequence). J lost 2 bases, V lost 9 bases, and 12 bases had no gene match. The CDR3 is 16 amino acids. DNA of the CDR3: TGTGCCAGCCTCCCGAGGACAGGGCGAACTGGAAACACCATATATTTT. Translation gives CASLPRTGRTGNTIYF.

The chain joins TRBV29-1 to TRBJ1-4; D call uncertain. Germline CDR1 reads SQVTM; CDR2 reads ANQGSEA. This CDR3 comprises 11 residues. V was shortened by 3 bases and J by 4 bases, with 3 bases between the two germline ends. Written as DNA, the CDR3 is TGCAGCGTTGATGATAATGAAAAACTGTTTTTT. Translation: CSVDDNEKLFF.

The CDR3 here is CASLAQRALSTEAFF. The CDR3 DNA follows: TGTGCCAGCCTCGCGCAGCGGGCGTTGAGCACTGAAGCTTTCTTT. The V gene is TRBV25-1, the J gene TRBJ1-1; D gene uncertain. V was clipped by 8 bases and J by 4 bases, with 20 bases between them. This CDR3 spans 15 amino acids. In germline, CDR1 is MGHDK, CDR2 SYGVNS.

Only one count was recorded for this clone. The chain joins TRBV19 to TRBJ1-6, with a possible D match to TRBD1 (5 bases). The germline CDR1 and CDR2 sequences are LNHDA and SQIVND (reference sequence). This CDR3 is 15 amino acids long. With 0 bases removed from V and 2 bases from J, the gap between germline ends came to 5 bases. The CDR3: CASSIEGAYNSPLHF. CDR3 coding DNA: TGTGCCAGTAGTATAGAGGGGGCCTATAATTCACCCCTCCACTTT.

This chain connects TRBV6-1 to TRBJ1-2, with D perhaps TRBD1 (5 bases). The germline CDR1 and CDR2 sequences are MNHNS and SASEGT. V lost 3 bases to trimming and J lost 9 bases, with 8 bases between them. The CDR3 runs to 11 residues. The CDR3 reads CASSEGGRYTF. CDR3 DNA: TGTGCCAGCAGTGAGGGGGGTCGCTACACCTTC.

This chain connects TRBV6-6 to TRBJ2-7, with TRBD1 matching 7 bases. Germline CDR1 reads MNHNY; CDR2 reads SVGAGI (reference sequence). The CDR3 has 15 amino acids. Trimming cost V 4 bases and J 0 bases; bases outside gene matches: 6. The CDR3 is CASSFTRDSSYEQYF. The CDR3, as DNA: TGTGCCAGCAGTTTTACCCGGGACAGCTCCTACGAGCAGTACTTC.

The V call is TRBV28, the J call TRBJ2-7; D is perhaps TRBD2 (5 bases). Germline V gene lookup returns CDR1 MDHEN and CDR2 SYDVKM. This CDR3 is built from 14 residues. Trimming shortened V by 4 bases and J by 4 bases, and 14 bases separated the two germline ends. The DNA of the CDR3 is TGTGCCAGCAGTTCCCCGGGGTTTAGGTACGAGCAGTACTTC. Translating it yields CASSSPGFRYEQYF.

CDR3 DNA sequence: TGTGCCAGCAGCTTGTTTTTCTCTGGGGCCAACGTCCTGACTTTC. Protein sequence: CASSLFFSGANVLTF. The chain recombines TRBV5-4 with TRBJ2-6, with unresolved D. Germline values: CDR1 SGHNT, CDR2 YYREEE (reference sequence). This CDR3 contains 15 residues. The V end was cut by 1 base, the J end by 0 bases, with 5 bases between.

V gene TRBV10-3 combines with J gene TRBJ2-3, with D uncertain. Trimming pared 0 bases from V and 3 bases from J, leaving 13 bases between. Germline CDR1 and CDR2: ENHRY and SYGVKD. This CDR3 is 16 amino acids long. This CDR3 reads CAISESDHALTDTQYF. CDR3 DNA sequence: TGTGCCATCAGTGAGTCTGACCATGCCCTTACAGATACGCAGTATTTT.

V usage is TRBV5-8 and J usage is TRBJ1-2; D perhaps matches TRBD1 (6 bases). The CDR3 loop spans 14 amino acids. The V end lost 1 base, the J end lost 0 bases, and 7 bases lay between the germline ends. The V gene's germline CDR1 is SGHTS and CDR2 YDEGEE. CDR3 in amino acids: CASSLRGTNYGYTF. CDR3 sequence (DNA): TGTGCCAGCAGCTTGAGGGGGACTAACTATGGCTACACCTTC.

V gene TRBV7-9 combines with J gene TRBJ2-3, with D unclear. The V end was cut by 11 bases, the J end by 7 bases, with 19 bases between. Germline assignment: CDR1 SEHNR and CDR2 FQNEAQ (reference sequence). The CDR3 is 13 residues long. CDR3 region: CAAEVANENTQYF. The CDR3 nucleotides read TGTGCCGCCGAGGTCGCAAACGAAAATACGCAGTATTTT.

The chain joins TRBV29-1 to TRBJ2-7; D not certain. Germline V gene lookup returns CDR1 SQVTM and CDR2 ANQGSEA. The V and J ends lost 6 bases and 6 bases respectively, with 9 bases between them. The CDR3 has 10 amino acids. CDR3 in DNA: TGCAGCGTGGGGTCAGTCGAGCAGTACTTC. As protein: CSVGSVEQYF.

The gene calls are TRBV7-2 and TRBJ2-5, with TRBD2 matching 15 bases. CDR3 size: 17 residues. With 5 bases clipped from V and 5 bases from J, the junction kept 9 bases outside the gene matches. Germline CDR1 reads SGHTA; CDR2 reads FQGNSA. CDR3 sequence reads: CASSPGTSGRTSETQYF. As DNA, the CDR3 is TGTGCCAGCAGCCCCGGGACTAGCGGGAGGACTTCGGAGACCCAGTACTTC.

This chain links TRBV7-2 with TRBJ2-7, with D possibly TRBD1 on 6 matching bases. Germline V gene data show CDR1 as SGHTA and CDR2 as FQGNSA. The V gene lost 1 base and the J gene lost 2 bases, with 15 bases spanning the gap. The CDR3 sequence is 16 residues long. CDR3 sequence: CASSLGTGYRAYEQYF. In DNA, the CDR3 is TGTGCCAGCAGCTTAGGAACAGGGTATCGGGCCTACGAGCAGTACTTC.

This clone came up once. The chain recombines TRBV14 with TRBJ2-5, with a tentative D call TRBD2 (6 bases). The CDR3 covers 14 residues. V was trimmed by 2 bases and J by 5 bases, leaving 12 bases between them. In germline, CDR1 is SGHDN, CDR2 FVKESK. The CDR3 sequence: CASSQIPGGETQYF. CDR3 nucleotide sequence: TGTGCCAGCAGCCAAATTCCCGGAGGGGAGACCCAGTACTTC.